Listed here are 20 T cell receptor beta chains from one sample, sequenced in a study of metastatic and nonmetastatic thyroid tumors. Patients had received no treatment of any kind before thyroid surgery. TCRdb re-analyzed the PCR reads through MiXCR. The sample carries 15,000 to 20,000 clones, 30% to 40% recorded once. The sample comprised tumor tissue. These receptors came from a male donor with papillary thyroid cancer or a benign thyroid nodule (not recorded which). Some clones in this sample may be carry-over from other donors' samples.

This rearrangement joins TRBV5-8 to TRBJ2-5, with a weak D call TRBD1 (5 bases). V dropped 4 bases and J dropped 3 bases, with 13 bases sitting between them. The CDR3 sequence is 14 residues long. Germline assignment: CDR1 SGHTS and CDR2 YDEGEE. The CDR3, as DNA: TGTGCCAGCAGCACGCTGGACATCGAAGAGACCCAGTACTTC. Translation gives CASSTLDIEETQYF.

This clone was picked up many times. This rearrangement joins TRBV19 to TRBJ1-3, with TRBD1 matching 9 bases. Germline assignment: CDR1 LNHDA and CDR2 SQIVND (reference sequence). V was clipped by 8 bases and J by 0 bases; unmatched bases: 5. The CDR3 is made up of 15 amino acids. Here the CDR3 DNA reads TGTGCCAGTGGGGACAGGGCCCGCTCTGGAAACACCATATATTTT. Residues: CASGDRARSGNTIYF. The whole variable domain, remainder taken from reference TRBV19 and TRBJ1-3, is DGGITQSPKYLFRKEGQNVTLSCEQNLNHDAMYWYRQDPGQGLRLIYYSQIVNDFQKGDIAEGYSVSREKKESFPLTVTSAQKNPTAFYLCASGDRARSGNTIYFGEGSWLTVV.

This clone has ten or more counts. The chain is built from TRBV7-9 and TRBJ2-1; 14 bases are shared with TRBD2. The CDR3 totals 16 residues. The ends lost 3 bases at V and 9 bases at J; junction bases unmatched: 7. The germline V gene has CDR1 SEHNR and CDR2 FQNEAQ (reference sequence). CDR3 in DNA: TGTGCCAGCAGCTTTGTACCGGGACTAGCGGGAGCTGAGCAGTTCTTC. Translated: CASSFVPGLAGAEQFF.

This clone was counted at least ten times. The chain uses TRBV6-4 and TRBJ2-2; the D is unclear. This CDR3 spans 13 amino acids. The V end lost 0 bases, the J end lost 4 bases, and 3 bases lay between the germline ends. CDR1 and CDR2 (germline): MRHNA, SNTAGT. The CDR3 sequence: CASSDSSTGELFF. CDR3 nucleotides: TGTGCCAGCAGTGACTCGAGCACCGGGGAGCTGTTTTTT.

By sample share, this clone is medium-sized. The V gene is TRBV19, the J gene TRBJ2-7; TRBD2 agrees at 10 bases. CDR1 LNHDA and CDR2 SQIVND come from the germline V gene (reference sequence). This CDR3 contains 15 residues. Trimming at V came to 2 bases and at J to 4 bases, leaving 5 bases not matched to a gene. The CDR3 protein is CASSIKREGLYEQYF. The DNA for the CDR3 is TGTGCCAGTAGTATAAAGCGGGAGGGCCTTTACGAGCAGTACTTC.

This clone was recorded at least ten times. This chain joins TRBV28 and TRBJ1-1; maybe TRBD1 (6 bases). The germline CDR1 and CDR2 sequences are MDHEN and SYDVKM. This CDR3 region has 11 residues. Deletions cut 8 bases from V and 5 bases from J, with 9 bases between. CDR3: CASGGGTEAFF. The CDR3 nucleotides are TGTGCCAGCGGAGGGGGGACTGAAGCTTTCTTT.

This clone occurred many times. This may be a read error, as it is one base from a much larger clone. The conserved closing phenylalanine or tryptophan is absent in this CDR3, likely reflecting a read error. The chain employs TRBV2 and TRBJ2-7, with TRBD2 matching 7 bases. CDR3 length: 14 amino acids. CDR1 is SNHLY and CDR2 is FYNNEI in the germline V gene. Losses at the gene ends were 8 bases for V and 4 bases for J; bases not matched to a gene: 11. The CDR3 nucleotides are TGTGCCAGCCGTTTAGAGGGCGGGAGTTACGAGCAGTACTCC. The encoded protein is CASRLEGGSYEQYS.

DNA for the CDR3: TGTGCCAGCAGTGAATCCACTGCCGGGGCTTTCTTT. It specifies CASSESTAGAFF. The rearrangement uses TRBV25-1 and TRBJ1-1, with unresolved D. This CDR3 comprises 12 residues. V gave up 1 base and J gave up 11 bases, with 11 bases separating them. CDR1 and CDR2 from the germline V gene are MGHDK and SYGVNS.

This chain connects TRBV20-1 to TRBJ1-5, with 8 bases that match TRBD1. CDR3 length: 14 amino acids. CDR1 is DFQATT, CDR2 SNEGSKA, per germline (reference sequence). The chain's CDR3 is CGIPPGQVNQPQHF. CDR3 coding DNA: TGCGGGATTCCCCCGGGACAGGTCAATCAGCCCCAGCATTTT.

The genes are TRBV20-1 and TRBJ2-3; 9 positions match TRBD1. J gave up 4 bases and V 6 bases, and 11 bases lay outside the gene matches. Germline CDR1 DFQATT, CDR2 SNEGSKA (reference sequence). CDR3 length equals 15 residues. This CDR3 is CSARDDRGSPDTQYF. The CDR3 DNA reads as TGCAGTGCGCGCGACGACAGGGGGTCGCCAGATACGCAGTATTTT.

This clone ranks as medium-sized. The chain has TRBV7-9 and TRBJ2-7, with a weak D call TRBD1 (5 bases). Germline V gene data show CDR1 as SEHNR and CDR2 as FQNEAQ (reference sequence). V lost 1 base to trimming and J lost 6 bases, with 16 bases between them. The CDR3 loop spans 15 amino acids. CDR3 loop: CASSLGWGPNSEQYF. The CDR3 DNA reads TGTGCCAGCAGCTTAGGTTGGGGCCCCAACTCCGAGCAGTACTTC.

This clone is medium-sized within its sample. J is TRBJ2-2 and V is TRBV12-3 or TRBV12-4; D call uncertain. This CDR3 is 12 amino acids long. Trimming left V 3 bases short and J 6 bases short, with 5 bases between. CDR3 sequence: CASSFGSGELFF. The CDR3 region has the DNA TGTGCCAGCAGTTTTGGATCCGGGGAGCTGTTTTTT.

Only a few counts were recorded for this clone. CDR3 region: CASITSNSPLHF. CDR3 DNA sequence: TGTGCCAGCATCACGTCGAATTCACCCCTCCACTTT. J is TRBJ1-6 and V is TRBV28; D is undetermined. With 7 bases removed from V and 7 bases from J, the gap between germline ends came to 8 bases. CDR1 MDHEN and CDR2 SYDVKM come from the germline V gene. The CDR3 covers 12 residues. Combining the CDR3 with reference TRBV28 and TRBJ1-6 gives the whole variable domain DVKVTQSSRYLVKRTGEKVFLECVQDMDHENMFWYRQDPGLGLRLIYFSYDVKMKEKGDIPEGYSVSREKKERFSLILESASTNQTSMYLCASITSNSPLHFGNGTRLTVT.

On this clone: As the CDR3 is not closed by the conserved phenylalanine or tryptophan, this likely results from a read error. The chain recombines TRBV5-4 with TRBJ1-1, with 10 bases lining up with TRBD1. This CDR3 is 14 amino acids long. Germline V lookup: CDR1 SGHNT, CDR2 YYREEE (reference sequence). The trim removed 4 bases at V and 3 bases at J, leaving 3 bases unmatched. The CDR3 spells CASSGTGVDTEAFC. For the CDR3, the DNA is TGTGCCAGCAGCGGGACAGGGGTGGACACTGAAGCTTTCTGT.

The sample holds many counts of this clone. The rearrangement uses TRBV29-1 and TRBJ1-1, with 9 bases that match TRBD1. CDR1 SQVTM and CDR2 ANQGSEA come from the germline V gene. V dropped 7 bases and J dropped 8; count of bases not matched to a gene: 11. There are 13 residues in the CDR3. The CDR3 loop is CSAKTPGTGEAFF. The CDR3 coding sequence is TGCAGCGCTAAAACCCCCGGGACAGGGGAAGCTTTCTTT.

This clone came up many times. J is TRBJ1-2 and V is TRBV18; unclear D gene. Germline-derived CDR1 and CDR2 are KGHSH and LQKENI. V was clipped by 0 bases and J by 4 bases, with 9 bases between them. This CDR3 has 14 residues. The DNA of the CDR3 is TGTGCCAGCTCACCACCGGAAGACATCTATGGCTACACCTTC. Its protein product is CASSPPEDIYGYTF.

The sample holds many counts of this clone. The J gene is TRBJ2-2, the V gene TRBV2; D unclear. Trimming removed 4 bases from V and 2 bases from J, with 5 bases in between. There are 13 residues in the CDR3. Germline loops: CDR1 SNHLY, CDR2 FYNNEI. This CDR3 reads CASSGHNTGELFF. The CDR3 DNA is TGTGCCAGCAGTGGGCATAACACCGGGGAGCTGTTTTTT.

Within the sample, this clone is medium-sized. The V gene is TRBV5-1, the J gene TRBJ1-1; no definite D call. V shed 5 bases and J shed 0 bases, with 11 bases lying between them. This CDR3 is 14 amino acids long. The V gene's germline CDR1 is SGHRS and CDR2 YFSETQ. CDR3 coding DNA: TGCGCCAGCAGAACCACAGAGATGAACACTGAAGCTTTCTTT. Its translation is CASRTTEMNTEAFF.

This clone was detected many times. This CDR3 reads CASSPNRGGLAGDTQYF. For the CDR3, the DNA is TGTGCCAGCAGCCCTAACAGGGGAGGACTAGCGGGAGATACGCAGTATTTT. The rearrangement uses TRBV4-2 and TRBJ2-3; 11 nucleotides match TRBD2. The germline V gene has CDR1 LGHNA and CDR2 YNFKEQ. The V segment lost 4 bases and the J segment 5 bases; nucleotides outside the gene matches: 11. The CDR3 has 17 amino acids.

This clone was detected many times. Given a much more abundant clone one base away, this may be a read error. Other nucleotide sequences from this sample produce the same CDR3. DNA of the CDR3: TGCAGCGTTCTTAGGGGGACCGGGGAGCTGTTTTTT. Encoded protein: CSVLRGTGELFF. The V call is TRBV29-1, the J call TRBJ2-2, with a tentative D call TRBD1 (6 bases). The germline CDR1 and CDR2 sequences are SQVTM and ANQGSEA. Trimming pared 5 bases from V and 5 bases from J, leaving 9 bases between. CDR3 length: 12 amino acids.